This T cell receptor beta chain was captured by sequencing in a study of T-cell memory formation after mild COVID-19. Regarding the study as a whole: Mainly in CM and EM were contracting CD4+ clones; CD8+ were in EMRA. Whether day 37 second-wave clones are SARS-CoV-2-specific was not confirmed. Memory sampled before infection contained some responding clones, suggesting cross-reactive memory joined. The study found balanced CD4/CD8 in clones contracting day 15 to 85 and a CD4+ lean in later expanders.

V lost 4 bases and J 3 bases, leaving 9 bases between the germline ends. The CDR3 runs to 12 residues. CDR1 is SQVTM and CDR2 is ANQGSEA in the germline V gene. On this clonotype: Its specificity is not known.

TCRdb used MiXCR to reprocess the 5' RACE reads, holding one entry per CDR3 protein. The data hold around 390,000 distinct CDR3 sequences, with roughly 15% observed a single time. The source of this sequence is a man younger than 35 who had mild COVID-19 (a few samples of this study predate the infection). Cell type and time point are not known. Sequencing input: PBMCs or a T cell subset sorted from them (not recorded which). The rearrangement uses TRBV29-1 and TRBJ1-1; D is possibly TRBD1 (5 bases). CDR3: CSVGGGYTEAFF. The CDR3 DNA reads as TGCAGCGTTGGTGGGGGGTACACTGAAGCTTTCTTT.